Following are 16 T cell receptor beta chains from one sample sequenced in a study of CD8 T cells in Susac syndrome. RNA was extracted with the RNeasy kit, and a quantity of roughly 0.45 to 1 ug was reverse transcribed using random hexamers. One entry per CDR3 protein results from TCRdb running MiXCR on the immunoSEQ multiplex PCR reads. The sample has 150,000 to 200,000 distinct CDR3 sequences, around 95% seen once. Source material: CD4+ T cells from PBMCs. The source is a human donor in good health.

This clonotype was seen just once. The chain has TRBV5-4 and TRBJ2-3; a possible D gene is TRBD1 (6 bases). There are 15 residues in the CDR3. Germline assignment: CDR1 SGHNT and CDR2 YYREEE (reference sequence). The germline V and J ends were trimmed by 5 bases and 2 bases, with 15 bases remaining between them. The CDR3 loop is CASRLLRDITDTQYF. The CDR3 nucleotides are TGTGCCAGCAGGCTATTACGGGACATCACAGATACGCAGTATTTT.

The chain is built from TRBV6-4 and TRBJ1-1; D not resolved. Germline CDR1 reads MRHNA; CDR2 reads SNTAGT. Trimming left V 5 bases short and J 10 bases short, with 11 bases between. The CDR3 has 11 amino acids. The CDR3 region is CASSNGVSAFF. The DNA of the CDR3 is TGTGCCAGCAGTAACGGGGTATCAGCTTTCTTT.

The chain carries TRBV5-1 and TRBJ1-2; 12 positions match TRBD1. In germline, CDR1 is SGHRS, CDR2 YFSETQ. CDR3 size: 16 residues. The ends lost 1 base at V and 7 bases at J; junction bases unmatched: 8. In DNA form, the CDR3 reads TGCGCCAGCAGCTTGACTCCGGGACAGGGGGCCGGTGGCTACACCTTC. This translates into CASSLTPGQGAGGYTF. The whole variable domain, remainder taken from reference TRBV5-1 and TRBJ1-2, is KAGVTQTPRYLIKTRGQQVTLSCSPISGHRSVSWYQQTPGQGLQFLFEYFSETQRNKGNFPGRFSGRQFSNSRSEMNVSTLELGDSALYLCASSLTPGQGAGGYTFGSGTRLTVV.

The rearrangement joins TRBV7-2 to TRBJ2-6, with D perhaps matching TRBD1 (5 bases). The CDR3 runs 17 residues. In germline, CDR1 is SGHTA, CDR2 FQGNSA. The V end lost 1 base, the J end lost 0 bases, and 10 bases lay between the germline ends. For the CDR3, the DNA is TGTGCCAGCAGCTTAGGGGGCAGAAGCTCTGGGGCCAACGTCCTGACTTTC. It specifies CASSLGGRSSGANVLTF.

The rearrangement uses TRBV29-1 and TRBJ1-2; 8 bases match TRBD1. The CDR3 totals 13 residues. Losses at the gene ends were 3 bases for V and 8 bases for J; bases not matched to a gene: 8. CDR1 is SQVTM, CDR2 ANQGSEA, per germline. The CDR3 nucleotides are TGCAGCGTTGACGAACAGGGGGTGGACGGCTACACCTTC. Its protein is CSVDEQGVDGYTF.

V gene TRBV20-1 combines with J gene TRBJ2-2; 8 positions agree with TRBD2. The germline V gene encodes CDR1 DFQATT and CDR2 SNEGSKA (reference sequence). The CDR3 has 16 residues. The V segment lost 4 bases and the J segment 4 bases; nucleotides outside the gene matches: 11. The CDR3: CSAKRAGGAGTGELFF. The CDR3 DNA reads TGCAGTGCTAAGAGGGCGGGGGGCGCGGGCACCGGGGAGCTGTTTTTT.

The J gene is TRBJ2-2, the V gene TRBV6-6, with a possible D match to TRBD2 (5 bases). Germline V CDR1 and CDR2: MNHNY, SVGAGI (reference sequence). The V gene lost 7 bases and the J gene lost 8 bases, with 17 bases spanning the gap. The CDR3 runs to 14 residues. CDR3 sequence reads: CASTNYGVGGELFF. CDR3 bases: TGTGCCAGCACTAACTACGGGGTGGGTGGGGAGCTGTTTTTT.

The chain is built from TRBV10-3 and TRBJ1-6; 7 nucleotides match TRBD1. Germline CDR1 ENHRY, CDR2 SYGVKD. The CDR3 is 16 amino acids. Unmatched junction bases numbered 10, after V lost 0 bases and J lost 11 bases. The CDR3, as DNA: TGTGCCATCAGTGAGTCAGCCACAGGGGATAGGACACCCCTCCACTTT. Translating it yields CAISESATGDRTPLHF.

CDR3 sequence (DNA): TGCGCCAGCAGCTTGGCCTTAGGTCAGGCGGGGGGGAGTGAGCAGTTCTTC. Translating it yields CASSLALGQAGGSEQFF. V and J are TRBV5-1 and TRBJ2-1; TRBD2 aligns across 9 bases. V was clipped by 0 bases and J by 9 bases; unmatched bases: 13. Per the germline V gene, CDR1 is SGHRS and CDR2 is YFSETQ. The CDR3 is 17 amino acids.

The sample holds one count of this clonotype. The CDR3 coding sequence is TGTGCCAGCAGCTTAACTTCGAGACGCACTGAAGCTTTCTTT. This translates into CASSLTSRRTEAFF. The chain is built from TRBV7-9 and TRBJ1-1; no reliable D call. Germline assignment: CDR1 SEHNR and CDR2 FQNEAQ (reference sequence). CDR3 length equals 14 residues. V shed 2 bases and J shed 4 bases, with 11 bases lying between them.

This chain uses TRBV12-3 or TRBV12-4 with TRBJ2-7; no firm D call. V dropped 6 bases and J dropped 7 bases, with 19 bases sitting between them. The CDR3 loop spans 14 amino acids. Written as DNA, the CDR3 is TGTGCCAGCAGCCCGAACCGGGTGGCGAGAGAGCAGTACTTC. Its protein product is CASSPNRVAREQYF.

The V call is TRBV5-1, the J call TRBJ1-1, with D unresolved. V lost 0 bases to trimming and J lost 1 base, with 10 bases between them. Germline-derived CDR1 and CDR2 are SGHRS and YFSETQ. This CDR3 has 15 amino acids. The CDR3 region is CASSLANGGNTEAFF. The DNA for the CDR3 is TGCGCCAGCAGCTTGGCCAATGGAGGGAACACTGAAGCTTTCTTT.

This chain joins TRBV6-1 and TRBJ2-5, with D perhaps being TRBD1 or TRBD2 (5 bases each). The CDR3 is 13 amino acids. Trimming left V 7 bases short and J 5 bases short, with 14 bases between. The V gene's germline CDR1 is MNHNS and CDR2 SASEGT. CDR3 amino acids: CASTFVGVETQYF. In nucleotides, the CDR3 is TGTGCCAGCACTTTCGTGGGGGTGGAGACCCAGTACTTC.

The chain is built from TRBV6-1 and TRBJ2-5; possibly TRBD1 or TRBD2 for D (5 bases each). Germline V gives CDR1 MNHNS, CDR2 SASEGT. Trimming pared 2 bases from V and 2 bases from J, leaving 9 bases between. CDR3 length equals 14 residues. CDR3 protein: CASSERGDQETQYF. CDR3 bases: TGTGCCAGCAGTGAAAGGGGAGATCAAGAGACCCAGTACTTC.

V and J are TRBV19 and TRBJ1-2; D gene uncertain. The length of the CDR3 is 11 residues. V was trimmed by 3 bases and J by 7 bases, leaving 6 bases between them. Per the germline V gene, CDR1 is LNHDA and CDR2 is SQIVND (reference sequence). CDR3 region: CASSIWSGYTF. The CDR3 bases are TGTGCCAGTAGTATCTGGTCTGGCTACACCTTC.

The chain recombines TRBV5-6 with TRBJ2-5; the D gene is possibly TRBD2 (6 bases). CDR3 length equals 15 residues. Trimming took 0 bases from V and 0 from J, leaving 9 bases between them. Germline CDR1 SGHDT, CDR2 YYEEEE. The chain's CDR3 is CASSLGRAYQETQYF. In DNA, the CDR3 is TGTGCCAGCAGCTTGGGGAGGGCTTACCAAGAGACCCAGTACTTC. Full variable domain (rest looked up from reference TRBV5-6 and TRBJ2-5): DAGVTQSPTHLIKTRGQQVTLRCSPKSGHDTVSWYQQALGQGPQFIFQYYEEEERQRGNFPDRFSGHQFPNYSSELNVNALLLGDSALYLCASSLGRAYQETQYFGPGTRLLVL.